The next 19 T cell receptor beta chains were all read from a single sample in a study of cytomegalovirus exposure and HLA in healthy donors. PCR involved 60 Vbeta and 13 Jbeta primers. The repertoire was sequenced with immunoSEQ multiplex PCR; TCRdb's copy has only in-frame clones and lacks some. The sample yields over 70,000 clones, of which the top ten take up 5%. Specimen: PBMCs. The receptors originated from a woman aged 40 to 49 in good health and CMV-seropositive.

The chain has TRBV2 and TRBJ1-1; D perhaps matches TRBD1 (5 bases). V was trimmed by 8 bases and J by 4 bases, leaving 14 bases between them. CDR1 is SNHLY, CDR2 FYNNEI, per germline. The CDR3 runs 13 residues. The CDR3 DNA reads TGTGCCAGCGAAGTACGGGGGTTCACTGAAGCTTTCTTT. Its protein product is CASEVRGFTEAFF.

This rearrangement joins TRBV11-2 to TRBJ2-5, with 15 positions matching TRBD2. The ends lost 4 bases at V and 5 bases at J; junction bases unmatched: 8. The CDR3 loop spans 17 amino acids. The V gene's germline CDR1 is SGHAT and CDR2 FQNNGV. The CDR3 DNA is TGTGCCAGCAGCTGGGGCCGGACTAGCGGGAGGGGGGAGACCCAGTACTTC. This encodes CASSWGRTSGRGETQYF.

The J gene is TRBJ2-2, the V gene TRBV7-3; D is unresolved. This CDR3 has 16 amino acids. Germline CDR1 reads SGHTA; CDR2 reads FQGTGA. Trimming cost V 5 bases and J 1 base, with 14 bases left between them. DNA of the CDR3: TGTGCCAGCAGCCCTAGATCCAGAGGGAACACCGGGGAGCTGTTTTTT. It yields the protein CASSPRSRGNTGELFF.

The chain joins TRBV5-1 to TRBJ2-5, with 7 positions matching TRBD1. This CDR3 is built from 16 residues. The germline V gene encodes CDR1 SGHRS and CDR2 YFSETQ. V lost 4 bases and J lost 2; bases outside the gene matches: 11. CDR3 in DNA: TGCGCCAGCAGCCCAACCGGGACAGTTCTGCAAGAGACCCAGTACTTC. Translating it yields CASSPTGTVLQETQYF.

The rearrangement links TRBV5-5 to TRBJ2-2; 9 bases are shared with TRBD2. V shed 5 bases, J shed 3 bases, and the junction held 8 bases outside the gene matches. In germline, CDR1 is SGHKS, CDR2 YYEKEE (reference sequence). The CDR3 totals 16 residues. The CDR3 nucleotides are TGTGCCAGCAGTTGGCGGGGGGGCGCCGACACCGGGGAGCTGTTTTTT. This encodes CASSWRGGADTGELFF.

The chain employs TRBV4-1 and TRBJ2-3; TRBD2 matches 13 bases. CDR3 length equals 15 residues. Germline trimming cut 8 bases from V and 4 bases from J; bases unmatched to any gene: 6. The germline gives CDR1 MGHRA, CDR2 YSYEKL. The DNA for the CDR3 is TGCGCCAGCGGCCGACTAGCGGGGGGTTCAGATACGCAGTATTTT. The encoded protein is CASGRLAGGSDTQYF.

The V and J genes are TRBV13 and TRBJ1-1; no definite D call. This CDR3 spans 14 amino acids. V was pared by 5 bases and J by 6 bases, with 16 bases between. CDR1 and CDR2 (germline): PRHDT, FYEKMQ (reference sequence). In DNA form, the CDR3 reads TGTGCCAGCAGCGTAACACGTAACCGGGCTGAAGCTTTCTTT. Translated: CASSVTRNRAEAFF.

The chain recombines TRBV10-3 with TRBJ2-5; 10 nucleotides agree with TRBD1. CDR3 length: 12 residues. Trimming took 6 bases from V and 10 from J; bases not matched to a gene: 5. Germline CDR1 is ENHRY and CDR2 is SYGVKD. CDR3 sequence reads: CAIRGTGESQYF. As DNA, the CDR3 is TGTGCCATCAGGGGGACAGGGGAAAGCCAGTACTTC.

J is TRBJ2-7 and V is TRBV7-8, with TRBD2 matching 10 bases. This CDR3 has 16 residues. From germline, CDR1 is SGHVS and CDR2 FQNEAQ. After removal of 5 bases from V and 0 bases from J, the junction contained 7 bases not matched to a gene. This CDR3 reads CASSIGLAESSYEQYF. CDR3 nucleotides: TGTGCCAGCAGCATAGGACTAGCGGAGAGCTCCTACGAGCAGTACTTC. The complete variable domain, with remaining parts taken from reference TRBV7-8 and TRBJ2-7, reads GAGVSQSPRYKVAKRGQDVALRCDPISGHVSLFWYQQALGQGPEFLTYFQNEAQLDKSGLPSDRFFAERPEGSVSTLKIQRTQQEDSAVYLCASSIGLAESSYEQYFGPGTRLTVT.

The chain uses TRBV5-1 and TRBJ1-4; D gene unclear. This CDR3 region has 16 residues. CDR1 is SGHRS, CDR2 YFSETQ, per germline. Trimming stripped 4 bases from V and 7 bases from J, with 20 bases between. The CDR3 sequence: CASSNDHGGEGEKLFF. The DNA for the CDR3 is TGCGCCAGCAGCAACGACCACGGTGGGGAGGGTGAAAAACTGTTTTTT.

V and J are TRBV2 and TRBJ2-5; tentatively, D is TRBD1 (5 bases). The CDR3 consists of 13 residues. Germline CDR1 SNHLY, CDR2 FYNNEI. The V and J ends lost 3 bases and 5 bases respectively, with 10 bases between them. The CDR3 sequence: CASSDPRVETQYF. The CDR3 DNA sequence: TGTGCCAGCAGTGACCCCAGGGTGGAGACCCAGTACTTC.

This chain uses TRBV19 with TRBJ2-7; D uncertain. CDR3 size: 13 residues. V was cut by 1 base and J by 3 bases, with 7 bases left in between. Per germline, CDR1 LNHDA and CDR2 SQIVND (reference sequence). The DNA for the CDR3 is TGTGCCAGTAGTATAGTGTCATTCTACGAGCAGTACTTC. It translates to CASSIVSFYEQYF.

The genes are TRBV7-2 and TRBJ1-6; no clear D. The CDR3 covers 16 residues. The V gene's germline CDR1 is SGHTA and CDR2 FQGNSA. Trimming removed 4 bases at V and 2 bases at J, with 12 bases between. CDR3: CASSSITGPYNSPLHF. DNA of the CDR3: TGTGCCAGCAGCTCCATAACCGGTCCCTATAATTCACCCCTCCACTTT. The variable domain in full, with the rest retrieved from reference TRBV7-2 and TRBJ1-6, is GAGVSQSPSNKVTEKGKDVELRCDPISGHTALYWYRQSLGQGLEFLIYFQGNSAPDKSGLPSDRFSAERTGGSVSTLTIQRTQQEDSAVYLCASSSITGPYNSPLHFGNGTRLTVT.

The chain recombines TRBV14 with TRBJ2-1; 7 nucleotides match TRBD1. CDR1 is SGHDN, CDR2 FVKESK, per germline. The CDR3 sequence is 13 residues long. J gave up 5 bases and V 6 bases, and 4 bases lay outside the gene matches. The CDR3 bases are TGTGCCAGCAGGACCACAGGGGACAATGAGCAGTTCTTC. Protein sequence: CASRTTGDNEQFF.

The chain links TRBV5-4 to TRBJ2-5; D is unresolved. Germline V gene lookup returns CDR1 SGHNT and CDR2 YYREEE (reference sequence). V was shortened by 3 bases and J by 4 bases, with 10 bases between the two germline ends. The CDR3 totals 13 residues. The CDR3 nucleotides are TGTGCCAGCAGCTCCGGCCGCGGAGAGACCCAGTACTTC. It yields the protein CASSSGRGETQYF. The full variable domain, its missing parts supplied by reference TRBV5-4 and TRBJ2-5, is ETGVTQSPTHLIKTRGQQVTLRCSSQSGHNTVSWYQQALGQGPQFIFQYYREEENGRGNFPPRFSGLQFPNYSSELNVNALELDDSALYLCASSSGRGETQYFGPGTRLLVL.

The J gene is TRBJ1-4, the V gene TRBV28; D unresolved. Germline V CDR1 and CDR2: MDHEN, SYDVKM. The CDR3 spans 13 residues. V gave up 2 bases and J gave up 3 bases, with 4 bases separating them. CDR3 sequence (DNA): TGTGCCAGCAGTTTAAACTCTAATGAAAAACTGTTTTTT. Protein: CASSLNSNEKLFF.

The V call is TRBV6-5, the J call TRBJ1-1, with TRBD1 as a possible D gene (5 bases). The CDR3 spans 14 residues. Germline V gene lookup returns CDR1 MNHEY and CDR2 SVGAGI. The germline V and J ends were trimmed by 2 bases and 1 base, with 8 bases remaining between them. CDR3 region: CASSYRQTNTEAFF. DNA of the CDR3: TGTGCCAGCAGTTACAGACAGACGAACACTGAAGCTTTCTTT.

The chain uses TRBV6-5 and TRBJ2-1; D perhaps matches TRBD2 (6 bases). The V and J ends lost 6 bases and 5 bases respectively, with 17 bases between them. Germline V gives CDR1 MNHEY, CDR2 SVGAGI. There are 15 residues in the CDR3. The CDR3 region is CASRPTGEGNNEQFF. The CDR3 DNA reads as TGTGCCAGCAGACCTACGGGGGAAGGAAACAATGAGCAGTTCTTC.

A word on this clone: Lacking the conserved final phenylalanine or tryptophan, this CDR3 likely reflects a read error. The J gene is TRBJ1-2, the V gene TRBV10-3, with a possible D match to TRBD1 (5 bases). CDR3 length: 18 residues. Between the trimmed V and J ends, which lost 7 bases and 1 base, there was a span of 25 bases. Germline loops: CDR1 ENHRY, CDR2 SYGVKD. DNA for the CDR3: TGTGCCATCAAAGCGGGGGTTTTCGTGGAGGGCGATAACTATGGCTACACCCTC. Protein product: CAIKAGVFVEGDNYGYTL.